This T cell receptor (beta chain) is from a study of T cells in Graves' hyperthyroidism and ophthalmopathy. The CDR3 extends over 14 amino acids. In regard to this clonotype: One end of the junction does not line up with germline, which may come from a read error.

Clinical symptoms, serum thyroxine and TRAb, thyroid ultrasound and orbital computed tomography were used for the diagnoses. Amplification targeted TCR beta CDR3 regions from RNA transcripts. HTBI primers were employed in a first-round RT-PCR of the TCR CDR3. TCRdb fed the multiplex PCR reads into MiXCR, producing one record per CDR3 protein. Of hundreds of thousands of distinct CDR3 sequences listed, 12% to 15% are singletons. Sequenced: blood. The clonotype was recovered from a woman between 18 and 29 years old with Graves' hyperthyroidism. The chain couples TRBV12-3 or TRBV12-4 to TRBJ1-2; TRBD1 might be the D (5 bases). CDR3 sequence reads: CATSDPSGASGYTF. DNA for the CDR3: TGTGCCACCAGTGACCCCAGCGGGGCTTCTGGCTACACCTTC.